These T cell receptor beta chains were read from a single sample in a study of shared clonotypes between healthy human individuals. Sequencing used immunoSEQ multiplex PCR; TCRdb keeps in-frame clones, though not all of them. The table records under 2,000,000 clones, just under 95% of them present only once. Sequencing was done on a sample of naive CD8+ T cells sorted from blood. These receptors were taken from a man younger than 35 in good health. Each CDR3 is given with its conserved first and last residue. The D gene is left open where the match is weak. Expanded clones get a size class; other rows say once, few or many, or leave the size out.

clone size: .
CDR3 length: 15
J gene: TRBJ2-1
D gene: .
V gene: TRBV30
CDR3 DNA: TGTGCCTGGATTCCTCGACTCCCCTCCTACAATGAGCAGTTCTTC
CDR3 protein: CAWIPRLPSYNEQFF

clone size: .
CDR3 length: 17
J gene: TRBJ1-2
D gene: TRBD1
V gene: TRBV27
CDR3 DNA: TGTGCCAGCACCCCAGGGGGGAGGGGACTCGCTAACTATGGCTACACCTTC
CDR3 protein: CASTPGGRGLANYGYTF

clone size: .
CDR3 length: 15
J gene: TRBJ2-2
D gene: TRBD1
V gene: TRBV29-1
CDR3 DNA: TGCAGCGGTGCATTACAGGGGGCGAACACCGGGGAGCTGTTTTTT
CDR3 protein: CSGALQGANTGELFF

clone size: once
CDR3 length: 14
J gene: TRBJ2-7
D gene: .
V gene: TRBV11-2
CDR3 DNA: TGTGCCAGCAGCTTAGGTGCAGGGGGGTACGAGCAGTACTTC
CDR3 protein: CASSLGAGGYEQYF

clone size: .
CDR3 length: 14
J gene: TRBJ2-5
D gene: .
V gene: TRBV11-2
CDR3 DNA: TGTGCCAGCAGCTTAATAGGGGAAGGCGAGACCCAGTACTTC
CDR3 protein: CASSLIGEGETQYF

clone size: .
CDR3 length: 18
J gene: TRBJ1-5
D gene: TRBD1
V gene: TRBV11-3
CDR3 DNA: TGTGCCAGCAGCTTAGGACAGACAGGGGGCGCGGGCTATCAGCCCCAGCATTTT
CDR3 protein: CASSLGQTGGAGYQPQHF

clone size: .
CDR3 length: 15
J gene: TRBJ2-7
D gene: TRBD1
V gene: TRBV27
CDR3 DNA: TGTGCCAGCAGCTATACGGGACAGAGCTCCCACGAGCAGTACTTC
CDR3 protein: CASSYTGQSSHEQYF

clone size: once
CDR3 length: 14
J gene: TRBJ2-1
D gene: .
V gene: TRBV27
CDR3 DNA: TGTGCCAGCAGTTTATCATTAGGGTGGGATGAGCAGTTCTTC
CDR3 protein: CASSLSLGWDEQFF

clone size: .
CDR3 length: 13
J gene: TRBJ2-1
D gene: .
V gene: TRBV28
CDR3 DNA: TGTGCCAGCAGTTTTCGCCCGGACAATGAGCAGTTCTTC
CDR3 protein: CASSFRPDNEQFF

clone size: .
CDR3 length: 13
J gene: TRBJ1-6
D gene: .
V gene: TRBV9
CDR3 DNA: TGTGCCAGCAGCGTGGACAGCGGTTCACCCCTCCACTTT
CDR3 protein: CASSVDSGSPLHF

clone size: once
CDR3 length: 14
J gene: TRBJ1-3
D gene: .
V gene: TRBV7-8
CDR3 DNA: TGTGCCAGCAGCGGACGGACAGCTGGAAACACCATATATTTT
CDR3 protein: CASSGRTAGNTIYF

clone size: once
CDR3 length: 14
J gene: TRBJ2-6
D gene: .
V gene: TRBV19
CDR3 DNA: TGTGCCAGTTTTGATTACTCTGGGGCCAACGTCCTGACTTTC
CDR3 protein: CASFDYSGANVLTF

clone size: .
CDR3 length: 16
J gene: TRBJ2-3
D gene: .
V gene: TRBV7-6
CDR3 DNA: TGTGCCAGCAGCTTAGAGCTGATGGGGGGACCAGATACGCAGTATTTT
CDR3 protein: CASSLELMGGPDTQYF

clone size: once
CDR3 length: 15
J gene: TRBJ1-1
D gene: .
V gene: TRBV7-9
CDR3 DNA: TGTGCCAGCAGCCTTGCCGGGGGCGGTTGGACTGAAGCTTTCTTT
CDR3 protein: CASSLAGGGWTEAFF

clone size: once
CDR3 length: 14
J gene: TRBJ2-5
D gene: .
V gene: TRBV7-6
CDR3 DNA: TGTGCCAGCAGCTTAGTTCTTTCCCAAGAGACCCAGTACTTC
CDR3 protein: CASSLVLSQETQYF

clone size: .
CDR3 length: 15
J gene: TRBJ2-7
D gene: .
V gene: TRBV6-1
CDR3 DNA: TGTGCCAGCAGTGAACCCTCGGACTCCCTAGGGGAGCAGTACTTC
CDR3 protein: CASSEPSDSLGEQYF

clone size: .
CDR3 length: 15
J gene: TRBJ1-2
D gene: .
V gene: TRBV15
CDR3 DNA: TGTGCCACCAGCAGCAAAACGACGGGGGCCTATGGCTACACCTTC
CDR3 protein: CATSSKTTGAYGYTF

clone size: .
CDR3 length: 16
J gene: TRBJ2-7
D gene: .
V gene: TRBV15
CDR3 DNA: TGTGCCACCAGCAGAGATGTGGGGGGCTCTTCTCCCGAGCAGTACTTC
CDR3 protein: CATSRDVGGSSPEQYF

clone size: .
CDR3 length: 15
J gene: TRBJ2-1
D gene: TRBD2
V gene: TRBV4-1
CDR3 DNA: TGCGCCAGCAGCCCTAAGCGGGGGACCTACAATGAGCAGTTCTTC
CDR3 protein: CASSPKRGTYNEQFF

clone size: .
CDR3 length: 14
J gene: TRBJ2-7
D gene: .
V gene: TRBV7-9
CDR3 DNA: TGTGCCAGCAGCACAAGTGAGACGTCTGACGAGCAGTACTTC
CDR3 protein: CASSTSETSDEQYF

clone size: .
CDR3 length: 16
J gene: TRBJ1-6
D gene: .
V gene: TRBV5-4
CDR3 DNA: TGTGCCAGCAGCCTGGCTGGAGGAATTGATAATTCACCCCTCCACTTT
CDR3 protein: CASSLAGGIDNSPLHF

clone size: once
CDR3 length: 11
J gene: TRBJ2-7
D gene: TRBD1
V gene: TRBV20-1
CDR3 DNA: TGCAGTGCTAGTGCGGGACAGGGCTTTTACTTC
CDR3 protein: CSASAGQGFYF

clone size: .
CDR3 length: 15
J gene: TRBJ2-5
D gene: TRBD2
V gene: TRBV13
CDR3 DNA: TGTGCCAGCAGTTCCGGGGACTATTCGGGAGAGACCCAGTACTTC
CDR3 protein: CASSSGDYSGETQYF

clone size: .
CDR3 length: 16
J gene: TRBJ2-3
D gene: TRBD2
V gene: TRBV27
CDR3 DNA: TGTGCCAGCAGCTGGACACTAGCGGGTTCGGGGGATACGCAGTATTTT
CDR3 protein: CASSWTLAGSGDTQYF

clone size: .
CDR3 length: 16
J gene: TRBJ1-2
D gene: .
V gene: TRBV11-2
CDR3 DNA: TGTGCCAGCAGCGGAGGCGTACAGGGACCTACTTATGGCTACACCTTC
CDR3 protein: CASSGGVQGPTYGYTF

clone size: .
CDR3 length: 12
J gene: TRBJ2-1
D gene: .
V gene: TRBV18
CDR3 DNA: TGTGCCAGCTCACCAGGGGGGTATGAGCAGTTCTTC
CDR3 protein: CASSPGGYEQFF

clone size: once
CDR3 length: 15
J gene: TRBJ2-7
D gene: TRBD2
V gene: TRBV27
CDR3 DNA: TGTGCCAGCAAGCTAGCGGGAGTGGATTCCTACGAGCAGTACTTC
CDR3 protein: CASKLAGVDSYEQYF

clone size: .
CDR3 length: 11
J gene: TRBJ2-7
D gene: .
V gene: TRBV5-4
CDR3 DNA: TGTGCCAGCATACAGGGCCACGAGCAGTACTTC
CDR3 protein: CASIQGHEQYF

clone size: .
CDR3 length: 13
J gene: TRBJ2-1
D gene: .
V gene: TRBV19
CDR3 DNA: TGTGCCAGTAGTATGGGACTTGTTAATGAGCAGTTCTTC
CDR3 protein: CASSMGLVNEQFF

clone size: .
CDR3 length: 17
J gene: TRBJ2-7
D gene: .
V gene: TRBV27
CDR3 DNA: TGTGCCAGCAGTCCTGAAGGGGGGCCTCTGGGCGGATACGAGCAGTACTTC
CDR3 protein: CASSPEGGPLGGYEQYF

clone size: .
CDR3 length: 12
J gene: TRBJ2-1
D gene: .
V gene: TRBV5-1
CDR3 DNA: TGCGCGAGCAGGGATAGCTACAATGAGCAGTTCTTC
CDR3 protein: CASRDSYNEQFF

clone size: .
CDR3 length: 15
J gene: TRBJ1-1
D gene: .
V gene: TRBV18
CDR3 DNA: TGTGCCAGCTCACCAACGGGCAGGGAGGCCACTGAAGCTTTCTTT
CDR3 protein: CASSPTGREATEAFF

clone size: .
CDR3 length: 11
J gene: TRBJ1-2
D gene: .
V gene: TRBV7-2
CDR3 DNA: TGTGCCAGCGGTTCGATTTATGGCTACACCTTC
CDR3 protein: CASGSIYGYTF

clone size: .
CDR3 length: 14
J gene: TRBJ2-7
D gene: TRBD1
V gene: TRBV6-5
CDR3 DNA: TGTGCCAGCAGTTACTTCCCAGGGGGCTACGAGCAGTACTTC
CDR3 protein: CASSYFPGGYEQYF

clone size: .
CDR3 length: 16
J gene: TRBJ2-3
D gene: .
V gene: TRBV7-9
CDR3 DNA: TGTGCCAGCAGCTTATACGGAGAAGGGGTGACAGATACGCAGTATTTT
CDR3 protein: CASSLYGEGVTDTQYF

clone size: .
CDR3 length: 14
J gene: TRBJ2-7
D gene: TRBD2
V gene: TRBV5-6
CDR3 DNA: TGTGCCAGCAGCTCCGGGACTAGCTGGTACGAGCAGTACTTC
CDR3 protein: CASSSGTSWYEQYF

clone size: .
CDR3 length: 14
J gene: TRBJ2-7
D gene: TRBD1
V gene: TRBV7-9
CDR3 DNA: TGTGCCAGCAGCTCGACGACAGGGGGTGAAGAGCAGTACTTC
CDR3 protein: CASSSTTGGEEQYF

clone size: .
CDR3 length: 13
J gene: TRBJ2-3
D gene: .
V gene: TRBV6-5
CDR3 DNA: TGTGCCAGCAGTACCATGTTGGGAGATACGCAGTATTTT
CDR3 protein: CASSTMLGDTQYF

clone size: .
CDR3 length: 15
J gene: TRBJ2-7
D gene: TRBD1
V gene: TRBV30
CDR3 DNA: TGTGCCTGGAGTGTTGAGGGGGCAGTTACCTACGAGCAGTACTTC
CDR3 protein: CAWSVEGAVTYEQYF

clone size: .
CDR3 length: 20
J gene: TRBJ2-1
D gene: TRBD2
V gene: TRBV4-1
CDR3 DNA: TGCGCCAGCAGCCAAGATAAATCTTTAGCGGGAGGAGGGAACTACAATGAGCAGTTCTTC
CDR3 protein: CASSQDKSLAGGGNYNEQFF

clone size: .
CDR3 length: 15
J gene: TRBJ1-1
D gene: TRBD1
V gene: TRBV6-6
CDR3 DNA: TGTGCCAGCAGTTCCGGGACAGGGGGGGGCACTGAAGCTTTCTTT
CDR3 protein: CASSSGTGGGTEAFF

clone size: .
CDR3 length: 13
J gene: TRBJ2-2
D gene: .
V gene: TRBV29-1
CDR3 DNA: TGCAGCGTGACCGATACGAACACCGGGGAGCTGTTTTTT
CDR3 protein: CSVTDTNTGELFF

clone size: few
CDR3 length: 13
J gene: TRBJ2-2
D gene: .
V gene: TRBV5-1
CDR3 DNA: TGCGCCAGCAGCTTGGCCACGGCAATGGAGCTGTTTTTT
CDR3 protein: CASSLATAMELFF

clone size: once
CDR3 length: 12
J gene: TRBJ2-3
D gene: .
V gene: TRBV19
CDR3 DNA: TGTGCCAGTAGTGACCACACAGATACGCAGTATTTT
CDR3 protein: CASSDHTDTQYF

clone size: .
CDR3 length: 12
J gene: TRBJ2-5
D gene: .
V gene: TRBV11-2
CDR3 DNA: TGTGCCAGCAGCTTATCCCCAGAGACCCAGTACTTC
CDR3 protein: CASSLSPETQYF

clone size: .
CDR3 length: 14
J gene: TRBJ2-7
D gene: .
V gene: TRBV2
CDR3 DNA: TGTGCCAGCAGTGAGCCGACAGACTCCTACGAGCAGTACTTC
CDR3 protein: CASSEPTDSYEQYF

clone size: .
CDR3 length: 15
J gene: TRBJ2-2
D gene: .
V gene: TRBV2
CDR3 DNA: TGTGCCAGCAGTGAGAGGGCAACGAACACCGGGGAGCTGTTTTTT
CDR3 protein: CASSERATNTGELFF

clone size: .
CDR3 length: 15
J gene: TRBJ1-2
D gene: .
V gene: TRBV9
CDR3 DNA: TGTGCCAGCAGCCCCTGGGGGGGAAACGACTATGGCTACACCTTC
CDR3 protein: CASSPWGGNDYGYTF

clone size: .
CDR3 length: 15
J gene: TRBJ2-7
D gene: .
V gene: TRBV9
CDR3 DNA: TGTGCCAGCAGCAAGGGCCCCCTCCCCGCATACGAGCAGTACTTC
CDR3 protein: CASSKGPLPAYEQYF

clone size: once
CDR3 length: 15
J gene: TRBJ2-4
D gene: .
V gene: TRBV4-2
CDR3 DNA: TGTGCCAGCAGCCAAGGGACAGAGGGCAAAAACATTCAGTACTTC
CDR3 protein: CASSQGTEGKNIQYF

clone size: .
CDR3 length: 14
J gene: TRBJ1-4
D gene: .
V gene: TRBV27
CDR3 DNA: TGTGCCAGCAGTGAACCGGGGCAAAATGAAAAACTGTTTTTT
CDR3 protein: CASSEPGQNEKLFF

clone size: .
CDR3 length: 13
J gene: TRBJ2-7
D gene: .
V gene: TRBV5-8
CDR3 DNA: TGTGCCAGCAGCGGACGGGGGGCGTACGAGCAGTACTTC
CDR3 protein: CASSGRGAYEQYF

clone size: .
CDR3 length: 18
J gene: TRBJ1-5
D gene: TRBD1
V gene: TRBV19
CDR3 DNA: TGTGCCAGTAGTTCTGGCCGAGCCTTAGACAGGGATAATCAGCCCCAGCATTTT
CDR3 protein: CASSSGRALDRDNQPQHF

clone size: .
CDR3 length: 15
J gene: TRBJ2-2
D gene: TRBD2
V gene: TRBV19
CDR3 DNA: TGTGCCAGTAGCCCCGTAGCGGGAGTTACCGGGGAGCTGTTTTTT
CDR3 protein: CASSPVAGVTGELFF

clone size: .
CDR3 length: 14
J gene: TRBJ2-1
D gene: .
V gene: TRBV5-1
CDR3 DNA: TGCGCCAGCAGCTTTTCTACAGGTTTCGATGAGCAGTTCTTC
CDR3 protein: CASSFSTGFDEQFF

clone size: once
CDR3 length: 14
J gene: TRBJ1-1
D gene: .
V gene: TRBV5-1
CDR3 DNA: TGCGCCAGCAGCTTGGGAGATGTGAACACTGAAGCTTTCTTT
CDR3 protein: CASSLGDVNTEAFF

clone size: few
CDR3 length: 14
J gene: TRBJ2-2
D gene: TRBD1
V gene: TRBV19
CDR3 DNA: TGTGCCAGTAGTTGGGGACAGGGGACCGGGGAGCTGTTTTTT
CDR3 protein: CASSWGQGTGELFF